This T cell receptor (beta chain) was sequenced during a study of blood T cell repertoires in COVID-19. The overall study: The study drew acute and convalescent COVID-19 samples from the United States, Italy and Spain.

The authors' processing: It was from reference gene primer amplification that nucleated cell counts were estimated. Assay: immunoSEQ multiplex PCR; the TCRdb copy retains only in-frame clones and omits some. The V and J calls and clone size were taken over from that table, and D and trimming were inferred from the DNA. The data hold roughly 68,000 clones, with approximately 80% observed a single time. CDR3 length equals 16 residues. Germline V gene sequence: CDR1 MNHEY, CDR2 SVGEGT. V gave up 2 bases and J gave up 4 bases; unmatched junction bases: 6. The chain carries TRBV6-2 or TRBV6-3 and TRBJ2-3; TRBD2 agrees at 10 bases. Material for sequencing was peripheral blood. The origin of this receptor is a man aged 80 or over with active COVID-19. CDR3: CASSYRSGTSADTQYF. As DNA, the CDR3 is TGTGCCAGCAGTTACCGCTCCGGGACTAGCGCAGATACGCAGTATTTT.